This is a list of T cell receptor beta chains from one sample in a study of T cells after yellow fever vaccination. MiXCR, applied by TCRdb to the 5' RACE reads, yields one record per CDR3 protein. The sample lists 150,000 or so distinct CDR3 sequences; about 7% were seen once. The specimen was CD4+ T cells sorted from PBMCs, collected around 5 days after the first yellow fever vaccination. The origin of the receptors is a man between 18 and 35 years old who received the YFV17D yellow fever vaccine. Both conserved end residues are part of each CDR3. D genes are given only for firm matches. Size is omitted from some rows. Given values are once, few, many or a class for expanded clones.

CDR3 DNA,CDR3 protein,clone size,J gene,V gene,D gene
TGTGCCAGCAGCTTCATCACAGGGGGATCAAATTCCCAGTATTTT,CASSFITGGSNSQYF,few,TRBJ2-3,TRBV7-9,TRBD1
TGTGCCGATAGGGGATCGAGCAGGCATGAGCAGTTCTTC,CADRGSSRHEQFF,many,TRBJ2-1,TRBV12-3/TRBV12-4,-
TGTGCCATCAGTTTAGGGGTAAGGAACAATGAGCAGTTCTTC,CAISLGVRNNEQFF,many,TRBJ2-1,TRBV10-3,-
TGCAGTGGCGAAGGGACTACCTACAATGGGCAGTTCTTC,CSGEGTTYNGQFF,once,TRBJ2-1,TRBV20-1,TRBD2
TGCGCCAGCAGCTTGGGTCAGGCCGAGGAAAAACTGTTTTTT,CASSLGQAEEKLFF,few,TRBJ1-4,TRBV5-1,-
TGTGCCGGGTCAAGCTCTGGGGCCAACGTCCTGACTTTC,CAGSSSGANVLTF,many,TRBJ2-6,TRBV19,-
TGTGCCAGCACCTCCAGGGGTCAGGATTCACCCCTCCACTTT,CASTSRGQDSPLHF,many,TRBJ1-6,TRBV7-2,-
TGTGCCAGCAGCACAAGTCCACAAGAGACCCAGCACTTC,CASSTSPQETQHF,-,TRBJ2-5,TRBV12-3/TRBV12-4,-
TGTGCCAGCAGCTTAGAAGGACTAGCGGGGGCCCCAAGGGACTTC,CASSLEGLAGAPRDF,few,TRBJ2-4,TRBV7-2,TRBD2
TGTGCCAGCAGCCAAGATGACAGGGTCGAGACCCAGTACTTC,CASSQDDRVETQYF,many,TRBJ2-5,TRBV3-1,TRBD1
TGTGCCAGCAGCCAAGATCGAACAGGGGACGGAGCAGATACGCAGTATTTT,CASSQDRTGDGADTQYF,many,TRBJ2-3,TRBV4-2,TRBD1
TGTGCCAGCCTCCAAGCCCTCTACAATGAGCAGTTCTTC,CASLQALYNEQFF,-,TRBJ2-1,TRBV2,-
TGTGCCAGCCTCCTACAGGGGAACGAGCAGTACTTC,CASLLQGNEQYF,few,TRBJ2-7,TRBV6-1,TRBD1
TGTGCCAGCAGTCTTAAAGAGGCCAATTCACCCCTCCACTTT,CASSLKEANSPLHF,many,TRBJ1-6,TRBV12-3/TRBV12-4,-
TGCGCCAGCAGCATGGCTGGGACGAACACCGGGGAGCTGTTTTTT,CASSMAGTNTGELFF,many,TRBJ2-2,TRBV5-1,-
TGCAGCGTTGAACTAGCAGACGATGAGCAGTTCTTC,CSVELADDEQFF,few,TRBJ2-1,TRBV29-1,-
TGCGCCAGCAGCTTGGGATTGGGCCGAGGCCGCTCTGGAAACACCATATATTTT,CASSLGLGRGRSGNTIYF,many,TRBJ1-3,TRBV5-1,-
TGTGCCAGCAGCTTATTCCCGGCGAACACCGGGGAGCTGTTTTTT,CASSLFPANTGELFF,few,TRBJ2-2,TRBV7-9,-
TGTGCCAGCAGTGGCCCAGGGAGCTCCTATAATTCACCCCTCCACTTT,CASSGPGSSYNSPLHF,-,TRBJ1-6,TRBV25-1,-
TGTGCCAGCAGCTTGTCACGTTGGACAGATACGCAGTATTTT,CASSLSRWTDTQYF,many,TRBJ2-3,TRBV7-2,-
TGTGCCAGCACCTTGGCGGGGGGGGCCACAAATACGCAGTATTTT,CASTLAGGATNTQYF,few,TRBJ2-3,TRBV12-3/TRBV12-4,TRBD2
TGTGCCAGCGGTTTAAGTTATTCCTCCTACGAGCAGTACTTC,CASGLSYSSYEQYF,-,TRBJ2-7,TRBV12-3/TRBV12-4,-
TGTGCCAGCAGCTTGGCCGGGACTAGCGGGGTTAATGAGCAGTTCTTC,CASSLAGTSGVNEQFF,many,TRBJ2-1,TRBV7-2,TRBD2
TGTGCCAGCAGCCCCCGGACATCTAACACTGAAGCTTTCTTT,CASSPRTSNTEAFF,many,TRBJ1-1,TRBV9,-
TGTGCCAGCAGTGGGACAGGGACCCCCAATGAGCAGTTCTTC,CASSGTGTPNEQFF,few,TRBJ2-1,TRBV2,TRBD1
TGCGCCAGCAGCTTGGTGGGGGGAACTAACTATGGCTACACCTTC,CASSLVGGTNYGYTF,-,TRBJ1-2,TRBV5-1,-
TGTGCCAGCAGCTCGGGACGTTTATACGAGCAGTACTTC,CASSSGRLYEQYF,many,TRBJ2-7,TRBV7-8,-
TGTGCCAGCCGAGGACTGAACACTGAAGCTTTCTTT,CASRGLNTEAFF,many,TRBJ1-1,TRBV6-4,-